Listed here is a single T cell receptor beta chain. As yet, its antigen is unknown. This entry comes from a study of STAT5B mutations in CD4+ large granular lymphocyte leukemia. Study-level findings and limits: TRBV06-family usage was enriched in top patient clones (8/27) versus controls (2/35). Higher CD4+ than CD8+ T-LGLL clonality might reflect small sample size. Approximately 25% of private leukemic clonotypes occurred rarely in other patients' non-leukemic repertoires.

In the original workflow: The detection floor for productive clonotype frequency was 2.59 x 10-5. Data came from immunoSEQ multiplex PCR; TCRdb stores just in-frame clones and leaves some out. That table is the source of V, J and clone size, and D and trimming were worked out from the DNA. The sample records roughly 30,000 clones, more than 65% being singletons. The germline gives CDR1 KGHSH, CDR2 LQKENI. V lost 3 bases and J lost 1, with 11 bases in between. The CDR3 spans 15 residues. The genes are TRBV18 and TRBJ2-3, with TRBD2 as a possible D gene (6 bases). Sequencing was performed on CD4+ T cells from blood buffy coats. This TCR was sampled from a human donor in good health. The chain's CDR3 is CASSPSLAGTDTQYF. For the CDR3, the DNA is TGTGCCAGCTCACCCTCACTAGCTGGCACAGATACGCAGTATTTT.